The 15 T cell receptor beta chains below were found in one sample sequenced in a study of blood T cell repertoires in COVID-19. Measured with immunoSEQ multiplex PCR; TCRdb has only the in-frame clones, and not every one. Altogether under 200,000 clones are present, less than 90% being singletons, with the ten largest covering 9.5% to 12%. Sequenced sample: peripheral blood. Source of these receptors: a woman in her fifties or sixties with COVID-19, enrolled during active disease.

V is TRBV11-2 and J is TRBJ2-1; tentatively, D is TRBD2 (7 bases). CDR1 is SGHAT, CDR2 FQNNGV, per germline. V shed 11 bases and J shed 6 bases, with 11 bases lying between them. The CDR3 totals 11 residues. CDR3 nucleotides: TGTGCCTGGGGGGGGGCCAATGAGCAGTTCTTC. Translating gives CAWGGANEQFF.

The gene calls are TRBV24-1 and TRBJ2-3; 9 nucleotides match TRBD2. The V segment lost 1 base and the J segment 3 bases; nucleotides outside the gene matches: 10. The CDR3 has 18 amino acids. The germline V gene encodes CDR1 KGHDR and CDR2 SFDVKD. The CDR3, as DNA: TGTGCCACCAGTGATTTCGCGACTAGCGGCCGTTGGACAGATACGCAGTATTTT. It yields the protein CATSDFATSGRWTDTQYF.

The V and J genes are TRBV12-5 and TRBJ1-1; 8 bases agree with TRBD1. CDR3 length: 14 amino acids. Germline CDR1 is LGHNT and CDR2 is FRNRAP. Trimming cost V 5 bases and J 2 bases; bases outside gene matches: 4. The CDR3 DNA reads as TGTGCTAGTGGTAGGGGACAGGCTAACACTGAAGCTTTCTTT. Translating it yields CASGRGQANTEAFF.

The gene calls are TRBV27 and TRBJ2-1; 13 bases agree with TRBD2. Germline V gives CDR1 MNHEY, CDR2 SMNVEV (reference sequence). V was pared by 3 bases and J by 2 bases, with 4 bases of the junction left unmatched. The CDR3 runs to 17 residues. This CDR3 reads CASSFTTSGRTYNEQFF. In DNA, the CDR3 is TGTGCCAGCAGTTTCACGACTAGCGGGAGGACCTACAATGAGCAGTTCTTC.

The V call is TRBV2, the J call TRBJ1-4; 9 nucleotides align to TRBD1. The germline CDR1 and CDR2 sequences are SNHLY and FYNNEI. The CDR3 spans 14 residues. With V trimmed by 3 bases and J by 8 bases, 4 bases remained unmatched. The chain's CDR3 is CASSDGTGREKLFF. CDR3 in DNA: TGTGCCAGCAGTGATGGGACAGGGAGGGAAAAACTGTTTTTT.

This chain links TRBV24-1 with TRBJ1-6; D possibly corresponds to TRBD1 (5 bases). Germline-derived CDR1 and CDR2 are KGHDR and SFDVKD. CDR3 length: 14 residues. V was clipped by 12 bases and J by 3 bases, with 14 bases between them. CDR3 sequence: CAAIPTDYNSPLHF. The CDR3 nucleotides are TGTGCCGCAATCCCGACAGACTATAATTCACCCCTCCACTTT.

The chain recombines TRBV10-3 with TRBJ1-4, with TRBD1 identical over 7 bases. The CDR3 is made up of 15 amino acids. Germline lookup yields CDR1 ENHRY and CDR2 SYGVKD. The trim removed 1 base at V and 1 base at J, leaving 0 bases unmatched. CDR3 sequence reads: CAISEYRGTNEKLFF. CDR3 sequence (DNA): TGTGCCATCAGTGAGTACAGGGGAACTAATGAAAAACTGTTTTTT.

The CDR3 DNA reads TGTGCCAGCACCTTATCCAGTCAGCCCCAGCATTTT. Protein sequence: CASTLSSQPQHF. The rearrangement links TRBV12-3 or TRBV12-4 to TRBJ1-5, with no clear D. The CDR3 contains 12 residues. V was clipped by 7 bases and J by 6 bases, with 10 bases between them.

The CDR3 nucleotides read TGTGCCACCAGCAGAGCCCAGACAAGACAAGAGACCCAGTACTTC. Amino acid sequence: CATSRAQTRQETQYF. J is TRBJ2-5 and V is TRBV15; D is unclear. The CDR3 runs 15 residues. V lost 1 base and J lost 2, with 11 bases in between. CDR1 and CDR2 from the germline V gene are LNHNV and YYDKDF (reference sequence). The variable domain in full, completed from reference TRBV15 and TRBJ2-5, reads DAMVIQNPRYQVTQFGKPVTLSCSQTLNHNVMYWYQQKSSQAPKLLFHYYDKDFNNEADTPDNFQSRRPNTSFCFLDIRSPGLGDTAMYLCATSRAQTRQETQYFGPGTRLLVL.

V is TRBV7-9 and J is TRBJ2-1; the D is unclear. The V gene lost 6 bases and the J gene lost 6 bases, with 12 bases spanning the gap. There are 13 residues in the CDR3. The germline V gene encodes CDR1 SEHNR and CDR2 FQNEAQ (reference sequence). CDR3 in amino acids: CASRTDGPNEQFF. DNA for the CDR3: TGTGCCAGCAGAACAGACGGTCCCAATGAGCAGTTCTTC.

The chain employs TRBV3-1 (or the pseudogene TRBV3-2) and TRBJ2-7; D possibly corresponds to TRBD1 (8 bases). Germline lookup yields CDR1 LGHDT and CDR2 YNNKEL (reference sequence). Trimming took off 8 bases at V and 4 bases at J, with 12 bases between the two ends. CDR3 length equals 12 residues. CDR3 sequence (DNA): TGTGCCAGCCGGGGGGACAGGTACGAGCAGTACTTC. Its protein product is CASRGDRYEQYF.

This clone showed up just once. This chain uses TRBV6-5 with TRBJ2-5, with TRBD2 matching over 12 bases. Germline trimming cut 0 bases from V and 5 bases from J; bases unmatched to any gene: 4. CDR3 length: 16 residues. CDR1 is MNHEY, CDR2 SVGAGI, per germline. DNA for the CDR3: TGTGCCAGCAGTTACTCAGGACTAGCGGGAAGTGAGACCCAGTACTTC. Residues: CASSYSGLAGSETQYF.

The chain has TRBV4-3 and TRBJ2-3, with 7 nucleotides matching TRBD2. In germline, CDR1 is LGHNA, CDR2 YSLEER. V was pared by 0 bases and J by 3 bases, with 6 bases of the junction left unmatched. CDR3 size: 16 residues. CDR3 region: CASSQDGAGETDTQYF. The CDR3 bases are TGCGCCAGCAGCCAAGATGGGGCGGGGGAAACAGATACGCAGTATTTT.

The chain recombines TRBV6-5 with TRBJ1-4, with a possible D match to TRBD1 (5 bases). V was clipped by 0 bases and J by 14 bases, with 16 bases between them. This CDR3 comprises 14 residues. CDR1 MNHEY and CDR2 SVGAGI come from the germline V gene. The CDR3: CASSYSGTQGGLFF. The CDR3 nucleotides read TGTGCCAGCAGTTACTCCGGAACCCAGGGAGGGCTGTTTTTT.

This sequence joins TRBV28 and TRBJ1-2; D remains unclear. The CDR3 totals 13 residues. The V end lost 2 bases, the J end lost 0 bases, and 4 bases lay between the germline ends. The germline V gene encodes CDR1 MDHEN and CDR2 SYDVKM. The CDR3 coding sequence is TGTGCCAGCAGTTTACCCGCTAACTATGGCTACACCTTC. This encodes CASSLPANYGYTF.